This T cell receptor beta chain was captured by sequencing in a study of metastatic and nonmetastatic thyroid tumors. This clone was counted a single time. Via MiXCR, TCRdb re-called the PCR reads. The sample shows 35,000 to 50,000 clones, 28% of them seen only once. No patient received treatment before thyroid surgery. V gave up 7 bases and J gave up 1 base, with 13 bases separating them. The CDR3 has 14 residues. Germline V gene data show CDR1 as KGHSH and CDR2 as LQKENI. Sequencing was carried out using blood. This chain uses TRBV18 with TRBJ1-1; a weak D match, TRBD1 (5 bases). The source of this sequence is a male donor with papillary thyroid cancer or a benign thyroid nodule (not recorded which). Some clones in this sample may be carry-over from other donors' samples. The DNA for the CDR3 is TGTGCCAGCTGTGCTGGGACTGAGAACACTGAAGCTTTCTTT. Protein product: CASCAGTENTEAFF. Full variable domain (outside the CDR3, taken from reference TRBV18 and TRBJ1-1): NAGVMQNPRHLVRRRGQEARLRCSPMKGHSHVYWYRQLPEEGLKFMVYLQKENIIDESGMPKERFSAEFPKEGPSILRIQQVVRGDSAAYFCASCAGTENTEAFFGQGTRLTVV.